This entry lists 23 T cell receptor beta chains sequenced from one sample in a study of blood T cell repertoires in COVID-19. Method: immunoSEQ multiplex PCR; TCRdb's copy keeps in-frame clones and lacks some. The sample has 45,000 or so clones; around 85% are singletons. Material: peripheral blood. These receptors came from a human donor in a cohort sampled during active COVID-19.

The chain employs TRBV19 and TRBJ2-3; possibly TRBD2 for D (7 bases). The CDR3 extends over 16 amino acids. The V and J ends lost 5 bases and 1 base respectively, with 16 bases between them. Germline V gene lookup returns CDR1 LNHDA and CDR2 SQIVND (reference sequence). For the CDR3, the DNA is TGTGCCAGTAGTCCTCTCCGGGGGGCTGGCACAGATACGCAGTATTTT. Translation: CASSPLRGAGTDTQYF.

The chain links TRBV18 to TRBJ1-3; TRBD1 aligns across 10 bases. The CDR3 runs to 17 residues. Germline trimming cut 1 base from V and 4 bases from J; bases unmatched to any gene: 7. Germline V gene sequence: CDR1 KGHSH, CDR2 LQKENI. The CDR3 sequence: CASSPLPGQGSGNTIYF. The CDR3 coding sequence is TGTGCCAGCTCACCACTTCCGGGACAGGGGTCCGGAAACACCATATATTTT.

V is TRBV9 and J is TRBJ2-2; D possibly corresponds to TRBD1 (5 bases). Germline assignment: CDR1 SGDLS and CDR2 YYNGEE. CDR3 length: 15 amino acids. The V and J ends lost 5 bases and 3 bases respectively, with 14 bases between them. The chain's CDR3 is CASSGAYTDTGELFF. The CDR3 DNA reads as TGTGCCAGCAGTGGGGCTTATACGGACACCGGGGAGCTGTTTTTT.

The chain has TRBV4-1 and TRBJ2-7, with 9 bases matching TRBD1. J lost 3 bases, V lost 6 bases, and 9 bases had no gene match. The CDR3 spans 15 residues. Germline loops: CDR1 MGHRA, CDR2 YSYEKL. CDR3 residues: CASSNRDRVFYEQYF. The CDR3 DNA reads as TGCGCCAGCAGTAACCGGGACAGGGTTTTCTACGAGCAGTACTTC.

The V gene is TRBV7-2, the J gene TRBJ1-6; the D gene is possibly TRBD1 (6 bases). Germline loops: CDR1 SGHTA, CDR2 FQGNSA. This CDR3 has 14 residues. Trimming left V 0 bases short and J 9 bases short, with 9 bases between. DNA for the CDR3: TGTGCCAGCAGCTTAGCTACAGGGTCTTCACCCCTCCACTTT. Translation: CASSLATGSSPLHF.

The chain uses TRBV5-1 and TRBJ1-2; 7 bases agree with TRBD1. Trimming removed 6 bases from V and 1 base from J; junction bases left unmatched: 9. The CDR3 is 15 residues long. Per germline, CDR1 SGHRS and CDR2 YFSETQ. The CDR3 spells CASTDPGQLNYGYTF. CDR3 bases: TGCGCCAGCACTGATCCGGGACAGCTTAACTATGGCTACACCTTC.

This chain uses TRBV27 with TRBJ2-3; 10 bases line up with TRBD2. The CDR3 runs to 14 residues. Germline loops: CDR1 MNHEY, CDR2 SMNVEV (reference sequence). V shed 4 bases, J shed 5 bases, and the junction held 3 bases outside the gene matches. The CDR3 loop reads CASSSRLAGDTQYF. For the CDR3, the DNA is TGTGCCAGCAGTTCCCGACTAGCGGGAGATACGCAGTATTTT.

The rearrangement joins TRBV6-5 to TRBJ1-2; D possibly corresponds to TRBD1 (6 bases). The V end lost 2 bases, the J end lost 3 bases, and 7 bases lay between the germline ends. The CDR3 runs 13 residues. The V gene's germline CDR1 is MNHEY and CDR2 SVGAGI. Here the CDR3 DNA reads TGTGCCAGCAGTTACAACAGGGACTATGGCTACACCTTC. It specifies CASSYNRDYGYTF.

A single count supports this clone. The CDR3: CASSEPGQVSEKLFF. CDR3 coding DNA: TGTGCCAGCAGTGAACCGGGACAGGTATCCGAAAAACTGTTTTTT. The J gene is TRBJ1-4, the V gene TRBV6-1; 8 positions agree with TRBD1. This CDR3 comprises 15 residues. Germline CDR1 is MNHNS and CDR2 is SASEGT. The V segment lost 2 bases and the J segment 8 bases; nucleotides outside the gene matches: 7.

The V gene is TRBV5-8, the J gene TRBJ1-1, with a tentative D call TRBD1 (5 bases). Germline loops: CDR1 SGHTS, CDR2 YDEGEE. V lost 4 bases to trimming and J lost 5 bases, with 18 bases between them. The CDR3 runs 15 residues. The CDR3 nucleotides read TGTGCCAGCAGCACAGGTTGGAAAGGGCGAACTGAAGCTTTCTTT. It codes for CASSTGWKGRTEAFF.

V and J are TRBV6-2 or TRBV6-3 and TRBJ2-1, with D unresolved. The germline gives CDR1 MNHEY, CDR2 SVGEGT. V was cut by 5 bases and J by 9 bases, with 11 bases left in between. The CDR3 runs to 12 residues. The CDR3 protein is CASSNYVGEQFF. CDR3 DNA sequence: TGTGCCAGCAGTAACTACGTCGGTGAGCAGTTCTTC.

V usage is TRBV27 and J usage is TRBJ1-6; TRBD1 matches 9 bases. Germline V gene lookup returns CDR1 MNHEY and CDR2 SMNVEV (reference sequence). The CDR3 is 15 residues long. The V gene end was trimmed by 3 bases and the J gene end by 10 bases; junction bases not matched to a gene: 7. CDR3 protein: CASSFFGTGWSPLHF. Written as DNA, the CDR3 is TGTGCCAGCAGTTTTTTCGGGACAGGGTGGTCACCCCTCCACTTT.

This clone has more than one count but fewer than ten. The V gene is TRBV7-2, the J gene TRBJ1-6, with D perhaps matching TRBD1 (6 bases). Germline CDR1 reads SGHTA; CDR2 reads FQGNSA. The CDR3 is made up of 14 amino acids. With 3 bases removed from V and 8 bases from J, the gap between germline ends came to 11 bases. CDR3: CASSFGRGYSPLHF. The CDR3 coding sequence is TGTGCCAGCAGCTTTGGCAGGGGTTATTCACCCCTCCACTTT.

This chain links TRBV2 with TRBJ1-6; TRBD1 might be the D (6 bases). Looked up from germline, CDR1 is SNHLY and CDR2 is FYNNEI. V dropped 5 bases and J dropped 0 bases, with 8 bases sitting between them. There are 15 residues in the CDR3. CDR3 nucleotide sequence: TGTGCCAGCAGTACAGGGAGCTCCTATAATTCACCCCTCCACTTT. This gives the protein CASSTGSSYNSPLHF.

This chain uses TRBV3-1 (or the pseudogene TRBV3-2) with TRBJ2-3; 8 nucleotides agree with TRBD2. With V trimmed by 2 bases and J by 0 bases, 7 bases remained unmatched. CDR1 is LGHDT, CDR2 YNNKEL, per germline (reference sequence). The CDR3 length is 17 residues. CDR3 sequence (DNA): TGTGCCAGCAGCCAAAAACTTAGCGGGGTAAGCACAGATACGCAGTATTTT. This translates into CASSQKLSGVSTDTQYF.

DNA of the CDR3: TGCGCCAGCAGCTTGATCGCTAGCCGACAAGAGACCCAGTACTTC. Its translation is CASSLIASRQETQYF. The chain combines TRBV5-1 with TRBJ2-5, with a tentative D call TRBD2 (5 bases). The CDR3 runs 15 residues. Trimming stripped 1 base from V and 2 bases from J, with 12 bases between. CDR1 and CDR2 from the germline V gene are SGHRS and YFSETQ.

DNA of the CDR3: TGTGCCAGCAGTTTTTCGGGAGCCTATGGCTACACCTTC. This translates into CASSFSGAYGYTF. The chain has TRBV27 and TRBJ1-2, with D unresolved. Trimming removed 3 bases at V and 4 bases at J, with 9 bases between. The CDR3 extends over 13 amino acids. Looked up from germline, CDR1 is MNHEY and CDR2 is SMNVEV (reference sequence).

The chain combines TRBV2 with TRBJ2-7; no definite D call. The V end lost 4 bases, the J end lost 3 bases, and 10 bases lay between the germline ends. This CDR3 has 13 residues. Germline assignment: CDR1 SNHLY and CDR2 FYNNEI. The CDR3 nucleotides are TGTGCCAGCAGTGGGTACGGCGGCTACGAGCAGTACTTC. Protein product: CASSGYGGYEQYF.

The chain joins TRBV6-5 to TRBJ2-1, with TRBD2 matching over 11 bases. Germline CDR1 and CDR2: MNHEY and SVGAGI. J lost 4 bases, V lost 4 bases, and 6 bases had no gene match. This CDR3 contains 16 residues. The CDR3 reads CASSSRLAGRYNEQFF. DNA for the CDR3: TGTGCCAGCAGTTCCCGACTAGCGGGGAGGTACAATGAGCAGTTCTTC.

The genes are TRBV5-5 and TRBJ1-4; TRBD1 is a possible D gene (5 bases). This CDR3 has 14 residues. Trimming shortened V by 0 bases and J by 5 bases, and 8 bases separated the two germline ends. In germline, CDR1 is SGHKS, CDR2 YYEKEE (reference sequence). CDR3 DNA sequence: TGTGCCAGCAGCTTGGGATCAGGGAATGAAAAACTGTTTTTT. This gives the protein CASSLGSGNEKLFF.

In regard to this clone: One junction end does not reproduce the germline sequence, and a read error may be involved. The rearrangement uses TRBV23-1 and TRBJ1-1, with unresolved D. TRBV23-1 is sorted into the ORF group, with uncertain function. The CDR3 is 13 amino acids. The DNA of the CDR3 is TGCGCCAGCAGTCGCCTCATAAGCACTAAAGCTTTCTTT. Its protein is CASSRLISTKAFF.

The gene calls are TRBV6-5 and TRBJ1-2; 9 bases agree with TRBD1. V gave up 3 bases and J gave up 8 bases; unmatched junction bases: 1. The V gene's germline CDR1 is MNHEY and CDR2 SVGAGI. CDR3 length: 12 amino acids. CDR3 coding DNA: TGTGCCAGCAGTTATGGGACAGGGGGCTACACCTTC. Translated: CASSYGTGGYTF.

This chain joins TRBV11-3 and TRBJ2-1; TRBD1 matches 10 bases. The germline V gene encodes CDR1 SGHNT and CDR2 YENEEA. CDR3 length: 15 residues. With 5 bases clipped from V and 6 bases from J, the junction kept 7 bases outside the gene matches. CDR3 DNA: TGTGCCAGCAGCGTCGGACAGGGGGTTTCCAATGAGCAGTTCTTC. Its protein product is CASSVGQGVSNEQFF.